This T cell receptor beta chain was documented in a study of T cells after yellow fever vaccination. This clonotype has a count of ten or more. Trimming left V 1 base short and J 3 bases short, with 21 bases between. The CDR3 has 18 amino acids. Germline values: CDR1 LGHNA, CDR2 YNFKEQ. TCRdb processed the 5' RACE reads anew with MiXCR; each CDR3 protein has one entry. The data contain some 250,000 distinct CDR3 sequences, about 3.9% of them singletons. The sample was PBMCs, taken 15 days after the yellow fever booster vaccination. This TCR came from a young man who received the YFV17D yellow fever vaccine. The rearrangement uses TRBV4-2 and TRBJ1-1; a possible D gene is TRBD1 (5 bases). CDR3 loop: CASSQAAASLGRDTEAFF. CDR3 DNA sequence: TGTGCCAGCAGCCAAGCTGCGGCCAGCCTGGGACGGGACACTGAAGCTTTCTTT.